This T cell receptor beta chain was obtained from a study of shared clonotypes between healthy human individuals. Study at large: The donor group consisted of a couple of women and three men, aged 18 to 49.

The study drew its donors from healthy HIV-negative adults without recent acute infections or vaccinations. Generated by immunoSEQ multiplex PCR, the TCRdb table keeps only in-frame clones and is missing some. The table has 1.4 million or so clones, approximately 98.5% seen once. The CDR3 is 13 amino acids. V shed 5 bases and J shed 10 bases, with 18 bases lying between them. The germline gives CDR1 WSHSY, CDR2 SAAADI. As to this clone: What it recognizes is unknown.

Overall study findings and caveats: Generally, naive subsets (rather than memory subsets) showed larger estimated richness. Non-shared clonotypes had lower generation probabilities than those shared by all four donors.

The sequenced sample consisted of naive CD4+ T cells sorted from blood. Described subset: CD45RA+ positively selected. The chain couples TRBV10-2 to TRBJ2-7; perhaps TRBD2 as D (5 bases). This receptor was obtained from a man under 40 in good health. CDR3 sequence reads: CASSQRGWESQYF. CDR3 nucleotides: TGCGCCAGCAGTCAAAGAGGGTGGGAGAGCCAGTACTTC.